This T cell receptor (beta chain) emerged from a study of T cell changes during pregnancy in multiple sclerosis. The V end was cut by 6 bases, the J end by 4 bases, with 10 bases between. The CDR3 length is 12 residues. Germline assignment: CDR1 SNHLY and CDR2 FYNNEI. Sequencing was performed with immunoSEQ multiplex PCR; in TCRdb, only in-frame clones are kept and a portion is missing. This table holds 65,000 to 95,000 clones, roughly 90% found once. J is TRBJ2-7 and V is TRBV2; no clear D gene. The sequence was obtained from a female donor with multiple sclerosis, enrolled in a pregnancy study. The input for sequencing was peripheral blood, taken before pregnancy. Here the CDR3 reads CASSAQRYEQYF. The CDR3 DNA follows: TGTGCCAGCAGCGCGCAACGGTACGAGCAGTACTTC. The complete variable domain, with remaining parts taken from reference TRBV2 and TRBJ2-7, reads EPEVTQTPSHQVTQMGQEVILRCVPISNHLYFYWYRQILGQKVEFLVSFYNNEISEKSEIFDDQFSVERPDGSNFTLKIRSTKLEDSAMYFCASSAQRYEQYFGPGTRLTVT.